This is a list of T cell receptor beta chains from one sample in a study of blood T cells in healthy people across ages. TCRdb reprocessed the 5' RACE reads via MiXCR and lists one record per CDR3 protein. Of under 950,000 distinct CDR3 sequences listed, about 24% are singletons. Sequenced input: blood. These receptors came from a man aged 70 or older in good health. CDR3s include the opening cysteine and the closing phenylalanine or tryptophan. A D gene is named only where the DNA matches it firmly. Not every row has a clone size; where given, it reads once, few, many or a size class.

>.|TRBV6-6|TRBJ2-1|TRBD2|15
TGTGCCAGCAGAGATTATAGCGGGCACTACAATGAGCAGTTCTTC
CASRDYSGHYNEQFF
>.|TRBV29-1|TRBJ2-1|TRBD2|11
TGCAGCGGTACTAGCGGGAATGAGCAGTTCTTC
CSGTSGNEQFF
>.|TRBV12-3/TRBV12-4|TRBJ2-7|.|14
TGTGCCAGCAGTTTTTTGGACCAATTCTACGAGCAGTACTTC
CASSFLDQFYEQYF
>.|TRBV29-1|TRBJ2-7|.|12
TGCAGCGTTTCCCACACTACCTACGAGCAGTACTTC
CSVSHTTYEQYF
>many|TRBV5-5|TRBJ1-4|TRBD1|14
TGTGCCAGCAGCTACGGACAGGGGAATGAAAAACTGTTTTTT
CASSYGQGNEKLFF
>few|TRBV29-1|TRBJ2-5|.|12
TGCAGCGTCCACGGGGGACAAGAGACCCAGTACTTC
CSVHGGQETQYF
>few|TRBV7-9|TRBJ1-2|.|13
TGTGCCAGCGCCGTGGGCGCTAACTATGGCTACACCTTC
CASAVGANYGYTF
>few|TRBV5-1|TRBJ2-5|.|16
TGCGCCAGCAGCCCTGTAGAGGGGACCCTCCAAGAGACCCAGTACTTC
CASSPVEGTLQETQYF
>few|TRBV20-1|TRBJ2-1|.|12
TGCAGTGCTAGACAGGGGATGGATGAGCAGTTCTTC
CSARQGMDEQFF
>.|TRBV27|TRBJ1-2|TRBD1|13
TGTGCCAGCAGTCTGACAGGGGGCGCGGGCTACACCTTC
CASSLTGGAGYTF
>.|TRBV29-1|TRBJ2-1|TRBD2|16
TGCAGCGTTGAGACCCCTCTAGCGGGGGTTAGGGATGAGCAGTTCTTC
CSVETPLAGVRDEQFF
>.|TRBV20-1|TRBJ1-1|TRBD1|14
TGCAGTGCAGATGGGACAGCCATTTACACTGAAGCTTTCTTT
CSADGTAIYTEAFF
>.|TRBV29-1|TRBJ2-5|.|13
TGCAGCGTCCCCCCCTCCCAAGCGGAGACCCAGTACTTC
CSVPPSQAETQYF
>many|TRBV6-2/TRBV6-3|TRBJ1-4|.|15
TGTGCCAGCAGTTACCGGGACAAGACCGAAAGAAAACTGTTTTTT
CASSYRDKTERKLFF
>many|TRBV3-1|TRBJ1-6|TRBD1|13
TGTGCCAGCAGACAGGGGAATAATTCACCCCTCCACTTT
CASRQGNNSPLHF
>.|TRBV20-1|TRBJ2-5|TRBD2|16
TGCAGTGCTCCCCGACCCGGGACTAGCTCCAGCGAGACCCAGTACTTC
CSAPRPGTSSSETQYF
>few|TRBV6-6|TRBJ2-2|TRBD1|17
TGTGCCAGCAGTTACTCAGGGGACAGGGCTAACACCGGGGAGCTGTTTTTT
CASSYSGDRANTGELFF
>.|TRBV7-9|TRBJ2-3|.|15
TGTGCCAGCAGCTTCGCAGGGATTAGCACAGATACGCAGTATTTT
CASSFAGISTDTQYF
>.|TRBV20-1|TRBJ2-3|TRBD2|13
TGCAGTGGGTTAGCGGGGTTCAAGGATACGCAGTATTTT
CSGLAGFKDTQYF
>.|TRBV11-2|TRBJ2-4|.|14
TGTGCCAGCAGCTCTGCCCCGGGCGGGAACATTCAGTACTTC
CASSSAPGGNIQYF
>.|TRBV20-1|TRBJ1-5|.|14
TGCAGTGCTAGATTACAGGGACTCAATCAGCCCCAGCATTTT
CSARLQGLNQPQHF
>.|TRBV5-5|TRBJ2-7|.|16
TGTGCCAGCAGCTTGGCCGGTCAGGGAGCCTCCTACGAGCAGTACTTC
CASSLAGQGASYEQYF
>many|TRBV5-1|TRBJ2-3|TRBD2|15
TGCGCCAGCAGCTTAACGGGAGGCTCACCAGATACGCAGTATTTT
CASSLTGGSPDTQYF
>many|TRBV29-1|TRBJ2-7|.|13
TGCAGCGTTGGAGCAGGTGGCTCGAGAGAGCAGTACTTC
CSVGAGGSREQYF
>few|TRBV21-1|TRBJ2-7|.|15
TGTGCCAGCAGCAAGGGGGGTTTCACCTCCTACGAGCAGTACTTC
CASSKGGFTSYEQYF
>.|TRBV18|TRBJ1-2|TRBD1|15
TGTGCCAGCTCACGGGTTACAGGGGGCGACTATGGCTACACCTTC
CASSRVTGGDYGYTF
>.|TRBV20-1|TRBJ1-5|.|15
TGCAGTGACGCAGGGCAAAAAACTACAAATCAGCCCCAGCATTTT
CSDAGQKTTNQPQHF
>few|TRBV6-5|TRBJ2-7|TRBD1|15
TGTGTCAGCAGTACCGACAGGGGCCTCTCCTACGAGCAGTACTTC
CVSSTDRGLSYEQYF
>many|TRBV5-1|TRBJ1-2|.|12
TGCGCCAGCAGCTCAGATAACTATGGCTACACCTTC
CASSSDNYGYTF
>.|TRBV7-2|TRBJ1-2|.|13
TGTGCCAGCAGCTTAGATCCGCGGCTTGGCTACACCTTC
CASSLDPRLGYTF
>.|TRBV20-1|TRBJ2-5|.|14
TGCAGTGCTAGAGGGCAGGGACGACAAGAGACCCAGTACTTC
CSARGQGRQETQYF
>few|TRBV5-1|TRBJ1-1|.|15
TGCGCCAGCAGCTTGGTGCCGGGGTTGTCCACTGAAGCTTTCTTT
CASSLVPGLSTEAFF
>few|TRBV7-2|TRBJ2-3|.|15
TGTGCCAGCAGCTTACAGCCGCCTGGGGGAGATACGCAGTATTTT
CASSLQPPGGDTQYF
>.|TRBV12-3/TRBV12-4|TRBJ2-7|.|14
TGTGCCAGCAGGGGTTCGGGAGAGAGCTACGAGCAGTACTTC
CASRGSGESYEQYF
>few|TRBV29-1|TRBJ2-2|TRBD2|14
TGCAGCGTTCTAGCGGGACTGAACACCGGGGAGCTGTTTTTT
CSVLAGLNTGELFF
>.|TRBV7-2|TRBJ1-4|TRBD1|16
TGTGCCAGCAGCCCCCAAGGGACAGGGGGAGACGAAAAACTGTTTTTT
CASSPQGTGGDEKLFF
>.|TRBV20-1|TRBJ2-1|.|13
TGCAGTGCCAAAAGGGGGGGCGGCGTGGAGCAGTTCTTC
CSAKRGGGVEQFF
>.|TRBV20-1|TRBJ1-5|.|15
TGCAGTGCTAGAGATGACGGGAGGAAAGATCAGCCCCAGCATTTT
CSARDDGRKDQPQHF
>.|TRBV28|TRBJ2-2|.|14
TGTGCCAGCAGTTTACCTAAGGGGACCGGGGAGCTGTTTTTT
CASSLPKGTGELFF
>few|TRBV29-1|TRBJ1-2|.|14
TGCAGCGTTGAAGATCAACCAGGGAGATATGGCTACACCTTC
CSVEDQPGRYGYTF
>.|TRBV15|TRBJ2-3|.|16
TGTGCCACCAGCAGAGATACTCGGGCTCGGGGAGCTACGCAGTATTTT
CATSRDTRARGATQYF
>few|TRBV20-1|TRBJ2-6|TRBD1|15
TGCAGTGCTTATCCCCAGGGGGCTGGGGCCAACGTCCTGACTTTC
CSAYPQGAGANVLTF
>.|TRBV15|TRBJ2-1|.|12
TGTGCCACCAGCAGAGCAGAGAATGGGCAGTTCTTC
CATSRAENGQFF
>.|TRBV4-3|TRBJ2-1|.|17
TGCGCCAGCAGCCAAGATCTAAGCGGCACTAAAGACAATGAGCAGTTCTTC
CASSQDLSGTKDNEQFF
>.|TRBV28|TRBJ1-3|.|14
TGTGCCAGCAGTCAGGACCCGCTGGCAAACACCATATATTTT
CASSQDPLANTIYF